A selection of T cell receptor beta chains follows, all from one sample in a study of T-cell reconstitution after alpha-beta-depleted transplantation in children. MiXCR, run by TCRdb on the PCR reads, gives a single entry per CDR3 protein. The sample includes hundreds of thousands of distinct CDR3 sequences, 15% to 20% of them seen just once. The sample in question was PBMCs, mostly from graft donor cells, obtained 360 days after TCRalphabeta/CD19-depleted stem cell transplant. The receptors come from a male patient between 10 and 17 years old who had a stem cell transplant for acute lymphoblastic leukemia, so the T cells may come from the graft donor. CDR3s leave out the opening cysteine and the closing phenylalanine or tryptophan.

CDR3 protein: ATSRGAGGPTPYNEQF; J gene: TRBJ2-1; V gene: TRBV15
CDR3 protein: SASDPRRETQY; J gene: TRBJ2-5; V gene: TRBV20-1
CDR3 protein: SATLRREGQDTQY; J gene: TRBJ2-3; V gene: TRBV20-1
CDR3 protein: ASSLVATPTGELF; J gene: TRBJ2-2; V gene: TRBV7-9
CDR3 protein: ASMSGIYNEQF; J gene: TRBJ2-1; V gene: TRBV6-1
CDR3 protein: ASSRYRSWTSGRAEQF; J gene: TRBJ2-1; V gene: TRBV27
CDR3 protein: ASSPNQGNTGELF; J gene: TRBJ2-2; V gene: TRBV25-1
CDR3 protein: ASSLIGRYEQY; J gene: TRBJ2-7; V gene: TRBV27
CDR3 protein: ASSLAVLGATSTDTQY; J gene: TRBJ2-3; V gene: TRBV5-1
CDR3 protein: ASSFLWGGAYEQY; J gene: TRBJ2-7; V gene: TRBV5-6
CDR3 protein: ASSLSGGSGIGSYEQY; J gene: TRBJ2-7; V gene: TRBV5-1
CDR3 protein: ASSQEPGGELF; J gene: TRBJ2-2; V gene: TRBV4-2
CDR3 protein: ATSDTGLGSRQPQH; J gene: TRBJ1-5; V gene: TRBV24-1
CDR3 protein: ATLGTGGRNTIY; J gene: TRBJ1-3; V gene: TRBV2
CDR3 protein: ASSGYGGANVLT; J gene: TRBJ2-6; V gene: TRBV25-1
CDR3 protein: ASSLAGSSGLLKQETQY; J gene: TRBJ2-5; V gene: TRBV11-1
CDR3 protein: ATSRGRSYEQY; J gene: TRBJ2-7; V gene: TRBV15
CDR3 protein: ASTIGLAGRNEQF; J gene: TRBJ2-1; V gene: TRBV6-1
CDR3 protein: ASRISGTRNTGELF; J gene: TRBJ2-2; V gene: TRBV2
CDR3 protein: ASSLSPDRNNEQF; J gene: TRBJ2-1; V gene: TRBV7-3
CDR3 protein: SASDNRAIGETQY; J gene: TRBJ2-5; V gene: TRBV20-1
CDR3 protein: ASKFADTYNEQF; J gene: TRBJ2-1; V gene: TRBV12-3/TRBV12-4
CDR3 protein: ASSQVGRTGELF; J gene: TRBJ2-2; V gene: TRBV4-1
CDR3 protein: STFRVAGTKNIQY; J gene: TRBJ2-4; V gene: TRBV29-1
CDR3 protein: ASRDDRGRTDTQY; J gene: TRBJ2-3; V gene: TRBV7-3
CDR3 protein: ASSPAPSGRGKDTQY; J gene: TRBJ2-3; V gene: TRBV7-2
CDR3 protein: ASSLDGLGGFFGEAF; J gene: TRBJ1-1; V gene: TRBV5-1
CDR3 protein: ASSQEGLAGAVAHEQY; J gene: TRBJ2-7; V gene: TRBV4-1
CDR3 protein: ASSLWPANTGELF; J gene: TRBJ2-2; V gene: TRBV27
CDR3 protein: ASSQRTASYNEQF; J gene: TRBJ2-1; V gene: TRBV7-8
CDR3 protein: ASNPNGPAYEQY; J gene: TRBJ2-7; V gene: TRBV12-3/TRBV12-4
CDR3 protein: ASSGLAGGDTQY; J gene: TRBJ2-3; V gene: TRBV12-3/TRBV12-4
CDR3 protein: ASRPGNYYNEQF; J gene: TRBJ2-1; V gene: TRBV12-3/TRBV12-4